The clone carrying this TCR beta chain occurred many times. One entry per CDR3 protein, called by TCRdb with MiXCR from the 5' RACE reads. The sample includes fewer than 100,000 distinct CDR3 sequences, approximately 9% of them seen just once. The CDR3 length is 15 residues. J gave up 5 bases and V 0 bases, and 2 bases lay outside the gene matches. In germline, CDR1 is LGHNA, CDR2 YNFKEQ. The data stem from a study of T cells after yellow fever vaccination. Study-level points and caveats: Reappearance after the booster was observed for most primary-vaccination clones (about 96% CD4, roughly 90% CD8).

The rearrangement links TRBV4-2 to TRBJ2-5; TRBD2 aligns across 11 bases. Sequencing was performed on CD8+ T cells not binding an NS4B(214-222) dextramer, sorted from PBMCs, taken more than 13 days after the first yellow fever vaccination. This TCR derives from a man between 18 and 35 years old who received the YFV17D yellow fever vaccine. This chain's CDR3 is CASSQDSGGAETQYF. The CDR3 nucleotides read TGTGCCAGCAGCCAAGATAGCGGGGGGGCCGAGACCCAGTACTTC.